This TCR beta chain was retrieved from a study of cytomegalovirus exposure and HLA in healthy donors. Sequencing used immunoSEQ multiplex PCR; TCRdb keeps in-frame clones, though not all of them. The sample contains tens of thousands of clones, roughly 93% of which appear only once. Whole-study findings and limits: Rare TCR sequences predominated, though certain public TCRs were found in many donors. Overall, about 160 TCR beta chains were annotated as cytomegalovirus-associated. As was reported, the classifier diagnosed cytomegalovirus status with high specificity and sensitivity.

It was the approximately 110-subject validation cohort, separate from the roughly 700-subject first cohort, to which the donors belonged. With respect to this clone: The antigen remains undetermined.

The CDR3 runs 17 residues. V shed 1 base, J shed 9 bases, and the junction held 13 bases outside the gene matches. Germline V gene data show CDR1 as LNHNV and CDR2 as YYDKDF (reference sequence). Material: PBMCs. The chain couples TRBV15 to TRBJ2-1, with 9 nucleotides matching TRBD2. The TCR was taken from a young man in good health and CMV-seronegative. CDR3 loop: CATSRGGGAGGSLEQFF. The CDR3 coding sequence is TGTGCCACCAGCAGAGGAGGGGGTGCGGGGGGGAGCCTTGAGCAGTTCTTC.